The 11 T cell receptor beta chains listed next were all sequenced from one sample in a study of CD8 T cells in ankylosing spondylitis. TCRdb passed the 5' RACE reads through MiXCR, listing each CDR3 protein once. The sample consists of some 250,000 distinct CDR3 sequences, roughly a quarter of them appearing once. Material: blood, either unsorted or a sorted T cell fraction (not recorded which). Source of these receptors: a male donor with ankylosing spondylitis or in good health (not recorded which).

V gene TRBV29-1 combines with J gene TRBJ2-3; 11 bases agree with TRBD2. This CDR3 comprises 13 residues. The trim removed 7 bases at V and 5 bases at J, leaving 5 bases unmatched. Germline V gives CDR1 SQVTM, CDR2 ANQGSEA. DNA of the CDR3: TGCAGCGAAACTAGCGGGGGTGGAGATACGCAGTATTTT. Encoded protein: CSETSGGGDTQYF.

The rearrangement joins TRBV15 to TRBJ2-5, with D unresolved. Germline lookup yields CDR1 LNHNV and CDR2 YYDKDF (reference sequence). The V end was cut by 0 bases, the J end by 4 bases, with 3 bases between. This CDR3 is 12 amino acids long. CDR3: CATSRDSETQYF. CDR3 DNA sequence: TGTGCCACCAGCAGAGATTCAGAGACCCAGTACTTC. Variable domain in full (rest from reference TRBV15 and TRBJ2-5): DAMVIQNPRYQVTQFGKPVTLSCSQTLNHNVMYWYQQKSSQAPKLLFHYYDKDFNNEADTPDNFQSRRPNTSFCFLDIRSPGLGDTAMYLCATSRDSETQYFGPGTRLLVL.

Ten or more counts support this clonotype. The rearrangement uses TRBV7-6 and TRBJ2-1; TRBD2 matches at 11 bases. The ends lost 2 bases at V and 5 bases at J; junction bases unmatched: 14. Germline-derived CDR1 and CDR2 are SGHVS and FNYEAQ. CDR3 size: 19 residues. The CDR3 bases are TGTGCCAGCAGCTTAAATTGGGGAGGTAGCGGGGGGGGACACAATGAGCAGTTCTTC. Translation gives CASSLNWGGSGGGHNEQFF.

This clonotype was seen many times. The chain combines TRBV6-5 with TRBJ2-3, with D uncertain. Germline-derived CDR1 and CDR2 are MNHEY and SVGAGI. The CDR3 extends over 11 amino acids. Trimming pared 5 bases from V and 2 bases from J, leaving 2 bases between. The CDR3 bases are TGTGCCAGCAGTAACACAGATACGCAGTATTTT. Translating gives CASSNTDTQYF.

This clonotype was counted only a few times. The chain uses TRBV27 and TRBJ2-5; no clear D gene. CDR1 and CDR2 (germline): MNHEY, SMNVEV (reference sequence). The CDR3 has 14 residues. Between the trimmed V and J ends, which lost 0 bases and 2 bases, there was a span of 7 bases. CDR3 bases: TGTGCCAGCAGTTTATCCGGCATGCAAGAGACCCAGTACTTC. It encodes CASSLSGMQETQYF.

This clonotype was seen repeatedly, ten times or more. The rearrangement uses TRBV20-1 and TRBJ2-2; no firm D call. Trimming took off 6 bases at V and 3 bases at J, with 17 bases between the two ends. CDR1 is DFQATT, CDR2 SNEGSKA, per germline (reference sequence). The CDR3 loop spans 15 amino acids. The CDR3 sequence: CSARRAGKDTGELFF. The CDR3 DNA reads as TGCAGTGCGAGAAGGGCTGGGAAGGACACCGGGGAGCTGTTTTTT.

The chain has TRBV6-1 and TRBJ1-1; 7 nucleotides align to TRBD1. Per germline, CDR1 MNHNS and CDR2 SASEGT. Trimming cost V 7 bases and J 3 bases; bases outside gene matches: 11. CDR3 length: 15 amino acids. CDR3 coding DNA: TGTGCCAGCAAACTACAACAGGGGCAGGACACTGAAGCTTTCTTT. It encodes CASKLQQGQDTEAFF.

The chain couples TRBV10-2 to TRBJ2-3, with 12 bases aligning to TRBD2. CDR1 WSHSY and CDR2 SAAADI come from the germline V gene. V lost 6 bases to trimming and J lost 5 bases; unmatched junction nucleotides: 6. The CDR3 is 15 amino acids. CDR3 in amino acids: CASRRKLAGGDTQYF. The CDR3 coding sequence is TGCGCCAGCAGGAGGAAACTAGCGGGGGGAGATACGCAGTATTTT.

The J gene is TRBJ2-3, the V gene TRBV20-1, with unresolved D. The V end lost 6 bases, the J end lost 0 bases, and 13 bases lay between the germline ends. The length of the CDR3 is 14 residues. The germline V gene has CDR1 DFQATT and CDR2 SNEGSKA (reference sequence). CDR3 sequence: CSAAMVASTDTQYF. DNA of the CDR3: TGCAGTGCCGCCATGGTGGCTAGCACAGATACGCAGTATTTT.

This clonotype was found a few times. The chain carries TRBV6-1 and TRBJ1-2, with D perhaps matching TRBD1 (6 bases). The V end was cut by 5 bases, the J end by 6 bases, with 13 bases between. Germline CDR1 reads MNHNS; CDR2 reads SASEGT. CDR3 length: 13 residues. The CDR3 nucleotides read TGTGCCAGCAGTAAACGGGGGCAGGATGGCTACACCTTC. It codes for CASSKRGQDGYTF.

Ten or more counts support this clonotype. This sequence joins TRBV12-3 or TRBV12-4 and TRBJ2-5; a weak D match, TRBD1 (6 bases). The V gene lost 8 bases and the J gene lost 0 bases, with 10 bases spanning the gap. The CDR3 covers 13 residues. CDR3 amino acids: CASHRQDQETQYF. In nucleotides, the CDR3 is TGTGCCAGCCACCGACAGGACCAAGAGACCCAGTACTTC.